This T cell receptor (beta chain) was found in a study of PD-1 blockade in classical Hodgkin lymphoma. Broader study findings: Lower baseline TCR diversity was reported for newly diagnosed patients than for healthy donors. Patients who initiated nivolumab within 1 year of ASCT were excluded. Patients who responded completely had about the same baseline diversity as newly diagnosed patients.

About this clone itself: Its specificity is not known.

The CDR3 length is 15 residues. V lost 4 bases to trimming and J lost 5 bases, with 18 bases between them. Germline V gene sequence: CDR1 SGHNT, CDR2 YENEEA. Each patient experienced a relapse that followed autologous stem cell transplantation, and brentuximab vedotin exposure varied. Sequencing was performed with immunoSEQ multiplex PCR; in TCRdb, only in-frame clones are kept and a portion is missing. This table holds roughly 41,000 clones, about 74% found once. The TCR sequence derives from a human donor with classical Hodgkin lymphoma. The rearrangement links TRBV11-3 to TRBJ2-7; D possibly matches TRBD1 or TRBD2 (5 bases each). The material was peripheral blood mononuclear cells (PBMCs), obtained at baseline. The CDR3 sequence is CASSSSGTAKDEQYF. The CDR3 coding sequence is TGTGCCAGCAGCTCATCGGGGACCGCTAAGGACGAGCAGTACTTC.